This passage covers 28 T cell receptor beta chains from one sample sequenced in a study of blood T cell repertoires in COVID-19. Some clones are missing from TCRdb's copy, which holds only in-frame ones; the method was immunoSEQ multiplex PCR. This sample has 350,000 to 450,000 clones, with nearly 90% found just once. The specimen was PBMCs or T cells enriched from blood (not recorded which). The receptors derive from a woman between 25 and 40 years old who had recovered from COVID-19.

The CDR3 sequence: CASSPTGTGELFF. DNA for the CDR3: TGTGCCAGCAGCCCCACAGGCACCGGGGAGCTGTTTTTT. The V call is TRBV12-3 or TRBV12-4, the J call TRBJ2-2, with TRBD1 as a possible D gene (5 bases). Trimming stripped 6 bases from V and 4 bases from J, with 9 bases between. The CDR3 length is 13 residues.

CDR3 protein: CASSQDIDRDPEAFF. The CDR3 nucleotides are TGCGCCAGCAGCCAAGATATTGACAGGGACCCTGAAGCTTTCTTT. The chain has TRBV4-1 and TRBJ1-1; 7 nucleotides agree with TRBD1. Per germline, CDR1 MGHRA and CDR2 YSYEKL. J gave up 6 bases and V 0 bases, and 7 bases lay outside the gene matches. The CDR3 is 15 amino acids.

The chain has TRBV19 and TRBJ1-5, with D possibly matching TRBD1 (5 bases). Trimming removed 5 bases from V and 2 bases from J, with 16 bases in between. CDR1 and CDR2 (germline): LNHDA, SQIVND (reference sequence). There are 16 residues in the CDR3. CDR3 sequence reads: CASSPKWGVGNQPQHF. CDR3 nucleotides: TGTGCCAGTAGTCCTAAGTGGGGGGTCGGCAATCAGCCCCAGCATTTT.

The J gene is TRBJ2-1, the V gene TRBV19; 13 bases map to TRBD2. V shed 5 bases, J shed 4 bases, and the junction held 8 bases outside the gene matches. CDR1 is LNHDA and CDR2 is SQIVND in the germline V gene (reference sequence). CDR3 length equals 17 residues. CDR3 coding DNA: TGTGCCAGTAGTTCTCCGACTAGCGGGAGGTTATACAATGAGCAGTTCTTC. It encodes CASSSPTSGRLYNEQFF. Drawing the rest from reference TRBV19 and TRBJ2-1, the complete variable domain is DGGITQSPKYLFRKEGQNVTLSCEQNLNHDAMYWYRQDPGQGLRLIYYSQIVNDFQKGDIAEGYSVSREKKESFPLTVTSAQKNPTAFYLCASSSPTSGRLYNEQFFGPGTRLTVL.

V usage is TRBV3-1 (or the pseudogene TRBV3-2) and J usage is TRBJ1-2, with D possibly matching TRBD1 (5 bases). Trimming shortened V by 2 bases and J by 8 bases, and 15 bases separated the two germline ends. The length of the CDR3 is 14 residues. Per germline, CDR1 LGHDT and CDR2 YNNKEL (reference sequence). CDR3 amino acids: CASSQRGSDGGYTF. The CDR3 nucleotides are TGTGCCAGCAGCCAAAGGGGAAGTGATGGCGGCTACACCTTC.

The chain is built from TRBV3-1 (or the pseudogene TRBV3-2) and TRBJ2-3, with 8 bases matching TRBD2. Germline-derived CDR1 and CDR2 are LGHDT and YNNKEL (reference sequence). V shed 4 bases and J 4 bases; nucleotides not matched to a gene: 13. This CDR3 spans 17 amino acids. This CDR3 reads CASSREAGAIWADTQYF. The CDR3, as DNA: TGTGCCAGCAGCCGGGAAGCGGGAGCAATTTGGGCAGATACGCAGTATTTT.

The V and J genes are TRBV30 and TRBJ1-3, with 8 bases matching TRBD1. From germline, CDR1 is GTSNPN and CDR2 SVGIG (reference sequence). With V trimmed by 0 bases and J by 2 bases, 3 bases remained unmatched. There are 15 residues in the CDR3. CDR3 nucleotide sequence: TGTGCCTGGAGTGTACGCAGGGGGCCTGGAAACACCATATATTTT. Protein product: CAWSVRRGPGNTIYF.

The rearrangement links TRBV15 to TRBJ1-4; D is possibly TRBD1 (5 bases). The CDR3 has 16 residues. CDR1 is LNHNV and CDR2 is YYDKDF in the germline V gene (reference sequence). Deletions cut 3 bases from V and 3 bases from J, with 14 bases between. CDR3 sequence (DNA): TGTGCCACCAGCAGGACCCCAGGGAGGGCTAATGAAAAACTGTTTTTT. It codes for CATSRTPGRANEKLFF.

J is TRBJ2-1 and V is TRBV19; tentatively, D is TRBD2 (5 bases). This CDR3 is 15 amino acids long. Germline V gene sequence: CDR1 LNHDA, CDR2 SQIVND (reference sequence). Trimming shortened V by 7 bases and J by 7 bases, and 20 bases separated the two germline ends. CDR3 region: CASTPTRPFGNEQFF. DNA for the CDR3: TGTGCCAGTACCCCCACTAGACCCTTCGGAAATGAGCAGTTCTTC.

V usage is TRBV4-2 and J usage is TRBJ1-2; possible D gene TRBD1, 5 bases. V was cut by 0 bases and J by 7 bases, with 12 bases left in between. Germline values: CDR1 LGHNA, CDR2 YNFKEQ. This CDR3 comprises 14 residues. The CDR3 spells CASSQDRGFGGYTF. Written as DNA, the CDR3 is TGTGCCAGCAGCCAAGATAGGGGCTTTGGTGGCTACACCTTC.

The chain recombines TRBV6-1 with TRBJ2-4; TRBD1 is a possible D gene (5 bases). The CDR3 extends over 17 amino acids. V gave up 2 bases and J gave up 2 bases, with 16 bases separating them. Germline V gene sequence: CDR1 MNHNS, CDR2 SASEGT. CDR3 bases: TGTGCCAGCAGTGAAAGGGCAGGGATTTTTCCCAAAAACATTCAGTACTTC. Its protein is CASSERAGIFPKNIQYF.

The rearrangement uses TRBV5-5 and TRBJ1-6; perhaps TRBD1 as D (5 bases). Looked up from germline, CDR1 is SGHKS and CDR2 is YYEKEE (reference sequence). This CDR3 has 15 residues. V lost 0 bases to trimming and J lost 8 bases, with 12 bases between them. The DNA of the CDR3 is TGTGCCAGCAGCTTGGTGCGGGGCCGGGATTCACCCCTCCACTTT. Its protein product is CASSLVRGRDSPLHF.

The CDR3 DNA reads TGTGCCAGCACCCCGGGTCAGCGGGGGGCACAAGAGACCCAGTACTTC. Translation: CASTPGQRGAQETQYF. The V and J genes are TRBV9 and TRBJ2-5; TRBD2 aligns across 9 bases. V shed 6 bases, J shed 2 bases, and the junction held 11 bases outside the gene matches. The germline V gene has CDR1 SGDLS and CDR2 YYNGEE. The CDR3 totals 16 residues.

The chain employs TRBV7-8 and TRBJ1-1, with 9 bases identical to TRBD1. CDR1 is SGHVS and CDR2 is FQNEAQ in the germline V gene. V lost 4 bases and J lost 1; bases outside the gene matches: 7. This CDR3 comprises 16 residues. DNA for the CDR3: TGTGCCAGCAGCTACACAGGGGGCGTTGGGAACACTGAAGCTTTCTTT. It yields the protein CASSYTGGVGNTEAFF.

V and J are TRBV9 and TRBJ1-3; D not resolved. The CDR3 totals 13 residues. Germline CDR1 SGDLS, CDR2 YYNGEE. The V end was cut by 4 bases, the J end by 4 bases, with 9 bases between. The CDR3 region has the DNA TGTGCCAGCAGCACCAATAGCGGAAACACCATATATTTT. Translation: CASSTNSGNTIYF.

The V and J genes are TRBV7-9 and TRBJ1-5, with D possibly TRBD1 on 5 matching bases. This CDR3 comprises 11 residues. Germline V CDR1 and CDR2: SEHNR, FQNEAQ (reference sequence). Between the trimmed V and J ends, which lost 4 bases and 9 bases, there was a span of 7 bases. The CDR3 reads CASSSQGPQHF. The CDR3 nucleotides read TGTGCCAGCAGCTCGCAGGGGCCCCAGCATTTT.

This clone was detected only once. The chain links TRBV14 to TRBJ1-5; D may be TRBD1 (6 bases). The V gene's germline CDR1 is SGHDN and CDR2 FVKESK. Between the trimmed V and J ends, which lost 2 bases and 1 base, there was a span of 6 bases. This CDR3 has 14 amino acids. The CDR3 region is CASSQTGSNQPQHF. DNA of the CDR3: TGTGCCAGCAGCCAAACAGGGAGCAATCAGCCCCAGCATTTT.

The chain recombines TRBV27 with TRBJ2-7; 7 positions agree with TRBD1. The CDR3 sequence is 18 residues long. Unmatched junction bases numbered 22, after V lost 6 bases and J lost 5 bases. Germline loops: CDR1 MNHEY, CDR2 SMNVEV (reference sequence). Here the CDR3 reads CASRVAGGELPSWNEQYF. The CDR3 coding sequence is TGTGCCAGCAGGGTGGCAGGGGGTGAGTTGCCCTCCTGGAACGAGCAGTACTTC.

This rearrangement joins TRBV5-1 to TRBJ2-7, with TRBD2 matching 10 bases. V lost 0 bases to trimming and J lost 0 bases; unmatched junction nucleotides: 6. Germline values: CDR1 SGHRS, CDR2 YFSETQ. This CDR3 comprises 17 residues. The CDR3: CASSLDTSGASSYEQYF. CDR3 nucleotide sequence: TGCGCCAGCAGCTTGGACACTAGCGGGGCTAGCTCCTACGAGCAGTACTTC.

The chain carries TRBV19 and TRBJ2-3; D perhaps matches TRBD1 (6 bases). The CDR3 is made up of 14 amino acids. Germline V lookup: CDR1 LNHDA, CDR2 SQIVND (reference sequence). The ends were cut back, 6 bases at V and 4 bases at J, with 14 bases in the middle. CDR3 protein: CASRTGSSADTQYF. CDR3 bases: TGTGCCAGTAGAACAGGGTCAAGCGCAGATACGCAGTATTTT.

Written as DNA, the CDR3 is TGCAGCGTTGGACAGGGGGAATCCTACGAGCAGTACTTC. Protein: CSVGQGESYEQYF. This chain uses TRBV29-1 with TRBJ2-7, with 9 bases that match TRBD1. There are 13 residues in the CDR3. J was trimmed by 1 base and V by 4 bases; bases with no gene match: 2. Germline lookup yields CDR1 SQVTM and CDR2 ANQGSEA.

The chain uses TRBV5-6 and TRBJ2-3, with TRBD2 matching over 8 bases. V shed 3 bases, J shed 3 bases, and the junction held 6 bases outside the gene matches. This CDR3 is 15 amino acids long. Germline V gives CDR1 SGHDT, CDR2 YYEEEE. The CDR3 bases are TGTGCCAGCAGCTCAGGAGCGGGAGCTACAGATACGCAGTATTTT. Amino acid sequence: CASSSGAGATDTQYF.

The rearrangement uses TRBV4-2 and TRBJ1-5; a weak D match, TRBD1 (6 bases). The ends were cut back, 3 bases at V and 6 bases at J, with 12 bases in the middle. The CDR3 runs to 14 residues. Per the germline V gene, CDR1 is LGHNA and CDR2 is YNFKEQ. CDR3 coding DNA: TGTGCCAGCAGCCAGGACACAGGGTTTCAGCCCCAGCATTTT. It specifies CASSQDTGFQPQHF.

V and J are TRBV4-3 and TRBJ2-1; 7 positions match TRBD2. The length of the CDR3 is 15 residues. Germline trimming cut 0 bases from V and 4 bases from J; bases unmatched to any gene: 3. Germline V gene data show CDR1 as LGHNA and CDR2 as YSLEER. CDR3 nucleotides: TGCGCCAGCAGCCAAGATAGCGGGTTGTACAATGAGCAGTTCTTC. This translates into CASSQDSGLYNEQFF.

The V and J genes are TRBV7-2 and TRBJ1-2; 8 nucleotides align to TRBD1. J lost 8 bases, V lost 0 bases, and 8 bases had no gene match. The CDR3 extends over 15 amino acids. The germline V gene encodes CDR1 SGHTA and CDR2 FQGNSA. Written as DNA, the CDR3 is TGTGCCAGCAGCTTAGCGCGTCAGGGGGCTCGAGGCTACACCTTC. Amino acids: CASSLARQGARGYTF.

The sample holds one count of this clone. The V call is TRBV30, the J call TRBJ2-7; 12 bases map to TRBD2. Trimming at V came to 0 bases and at J to 6 bases, leaving 3 bases not matched to a gene. This CDR3 contains 14 residues. Per germline, CDR1 GTSNPN and CDR2 SVGIG (reference sequence). The CDR3 DNA follows: TGTGCCTGGAGTGTCTCTAGCGGGAGGGGCGAGCAGTACTTC. Translation gives CAWSVSSGRGEQYF.

This clone was counted once. The V and J genes are TRBV10-1 and TRBJ2-2, with TRBD2 matching over 10 bases. CDR1 and CDR2 from the germline V gene are WNHNN and SYGVQD (reference sequence). V trimming: 0 bases; J trimming: 3 bases; junction bases outside the gene matches: 7. The CDR3 sequence is 18 residues long. CDR3 nucleotides: TGCGCCAGCAGTGAGTCTCTAGCGGGAGATAGCCACACCGGGGAGCTGTTTTTT. This encodes CASSESLAGDSHTGELFF.

The chain recombines TRBV9 with TRBJ1-5; a possible D gene is TRBD1 (5 bases). CDR1 and CDR2 from the germline V gene are SGDLS and YYNGEE. Trimming stripped 3 bases from V and 7 bases from J, with 14 bases between. The CDR3 runs to 14 residues. CDR3 nucleotides: TGTGCCAGCAGCGGAAACCCCGGGGGGCAGCCCCAGCATTTT. Its protein is CASSGNPGGQPQHF.